The 23 T cell receptor beta chains presented below share a single source sample, sequenced in a study of Tregs in tolerant kidney transplant recipients (dated by TCRdb to between 2018 and 2021). Library method: the immunoSEQ multiplex PCR assay. In TCRdb, the immuneACCESS table is reduced to in-frame sequences with V and J assigned. These tables do not hold every clone; where another copy was compared, an unresolved V gene accounts for under half, and the others remain unexplained. Counted in this sample were roughly 80,000 clones; less than 95% of them appeared once. In total, the top ten clones hold approximately 0.37% of the sample. The time point label for this specimen denotes: blood sample drawn before combined kidney and bone marrow transplant. Sequenced material: Tregs from blood, taken before the transplant. The receptors come from a human donor who received a combined kidney and bone marrow transplant.

This clone appeared a single time. The V and J genes are TRBV5-4 and TRBJ2-7; 10 bases are a match to TRBD2. Germline trimming cut 0 bases from V and 2 bases from J; bases unmatched to any gene: 8. This CDR3 is built from 17 residues. The germline gives CDR1 SGHNT, CDR2 YYREEE (reference sequence). This CDR3 is CASSLGAGGPRPYEQYF. CDR3 DNA: TGTGCCAGCAGCTTGGGAGCGGGAGGGCCTAGACCCTACGAGCAGTACTTC.

This chain joins TRBV10-2 and TRBJ2-7; 11 bases align to TRBD2. The J segment lost 2 bases and the V segment lost 6 bases, leaving 9 bases of the junction unmatched. Per germline, CDR1 WSHSY and CDR2 SAAADI. There are 16 residues in the CDR3. The CDR3, as DNA: TGCGCCAGCAGCCTTGTGACTAGCGGGAAACCCTACGAGCAGTACTTC. Translating it yields CASSLVTSGKPYEQYF.

V usage is TRBV28 and J usage is TRBJ2-5; D gene uncertain. Germline V gene sequence: CDR1 MDHEN, CDR2 SYDVKM. The CDR3 extends over 14 amino acids. The V end was cut by 7 bases, the J end by 6 bases, with 18 bases between. CDR3 bases: TGTGCCAGCACCCAAAGGACGGTCGGAAAGACCCAGTACTTC. Amino acid sequence: CASTQRTVGKTQYF.

The rearrangement uses TRBV6-5 and TRBJ2-7; TRBD2 aligns across 8 bases. In germline, CDR1 is MNHEY, CDR2 SVGAGI. The junction had 5 bases not matched to a gene; V was cut back by 5 bases and J by 2 bases. The CDR3 consists of 14 residues. CDR3 sequence reads: CASSISGIAYEQYF. CDR3 in DNA: TGTGCCAGCAGTATTAGCGGGATCGCCTACGAGCAGTACTTC.

The gene calls are TRBV13 and TRBJ1-1, with D possibly matching TRBD1 (5 bases). Germline lookup yields CDR1 PRHDT and CDR2 FYEKMQ (reference sequence). There are 14 residues in the CDR3. The V end lost 5 bases, the J end lost 6 bases, and 16 bases lay between the germline ends. CDR3 DNA sequence: TGTGCCAGCAGCCCCGGGGCCCGAGGGGCTGAAGCTTTCTTT. It encodes CASSPGARGAEAFF.

The chain employs TRBV10-3 and TRBJ2-5, with D possibly TRBD2 on 5 matching bases. V was cut by 3 bases and J by 5 bases, with 10 bases left in between. Germline values: CDR1 ENHRY, CDR2 SYGVKD. The CDR3 loop spans 13 amino acids. This chain's CDR3 is CAISEMRRETQYF. The DNA for the CDR3 is TGTGCCATCAGTGAAATGCGGAGGGAGACCCAGTACTTC.

This chain uses TRBV7-2 with TRBJ1-5; D unresolved. There are 13 residues in the CDR3. The germline V gene encodes CDR1 SGHTA and CDR2 FQGNSA. Deletions cut 1 base from V and 9 bases from J, with 10 bases between. The CDR3: CASSLEGGLPQHF. Here the CDR3 DNA reads TGTGCCAGCAGCTTAGAAGGAGGTTTGCCCCAGCATTTT. The full variable domain, completed using reference TRBV7-2 and TRBJ1-5, is GAGVSQSPSNKVTEKGKDVELRCDPISGHTALYWYRQSLGQGLEFLIYFQGNSAPDKSGLPSDRFSAERTGGSVSTLTIQRTQQEDSAVYLCASSLEGGLPQHFGDGTRLSIL.

The genes are TRBV5-1 and TRBJ2-5; D is undetermined. Trimming stripped 4 bases from V and 0 bases from J, with 1 base between. This CDR3 has 11 residues. CDR1 is SGHRS and CDR2 is YFSETQ in the germline V gene. DNA for the CDR3: TGCGCCAGCAGCCACCAAGAGACCCAGTACTTC. Residues: CASSHQETQYF. The whole variable domain, filled in from reference TRBV5-1 and TRBJ2-5, reads KAGVTQTPRYLIKTRGQQVTLSCSPISGHRSVSWYQQTPGQGLQFLFEYFSETQRNKGNFPGRFSGRQFSNSRSEMNVSTLELGDSALYLCASSHQETQYFGPGTRLLVL.

This chain uses TRBV28 with TRBJ2-7, with 7 bases matching TRBD2. The CDR3 runs to 14 residues. Germline lookup yields CDR1 MDHEN and CDR2 SYDVKM. V gave up 2 bases and J gave up 6 bases; unmatched junction bases: 7. The CDR3 DNA reads TGTGCCAGCAGTTTAGGGGGGAGGGCCCGCGAGCAGTACTTC. It encodes CASSLGGRAREQYF. The complete variable domain, with remaining parts taken from reference TRBV28 and TRBJ2-7, reads DVKVTQSSRYLVKRTGEKVFLECVQDMDHENMFWYRQDPGLGLRLIYFSYDVKMKEKGDIPEGYSVSREKKERFSLILESASTNQTSMYLCASSLGGRAREQYFGPGTRLTVT.

The genes are TRBV6-6 and TRBJ2-2; 8 nucleotides align to TRBD2. The germline CDR1 and CDR2 sequences are MNHNY and SVGAGI (reference sequence). CDR3 length: 15 residues. V trimming: 5 bases; J trimming: 3 bases; junction bases outside the gene matches: 5. The CDR3 DNA is TGTGCCAGCAGTGCGAGCGGGAGCGACACCGGGGAGCTGTTTTTT. The encoded protein is CASSASGSDTGELFF.

The V gene is TRBV7-2, the J gene TRBJ2-4; TRBD1 is a possible D gene (5 bases). CDR1 SGHTA and CDR2 FQGNSA come from the germline V gene. There are 19 residues in the CDR3. V was shortened by 5 bases and J by 0 bases, with 23 bases between the two germline ends. For the CDR3, the DNA is TGTGCCAGCAGCGAAGACAGTTACGAACCCACTTTAGCCAAAAACATTCAGTACTTC. It yields the protein CASSEDSYEPTLAKNIQYF.

This clone was seen once. The gene calls are TRBV5-1 and TRBJ2-3; TRBD2 matches 9 bases. CDR1 and CDR2 (germline): SGHRS, YFSETQ. This CDR3 has 16 residues. V lost 0 bases, J lost 6 bases, and 8 bases stayed unmatched. CDR3 sequence (DNA): TGCGCCAGCAGCTTGGAGAGGTTAGCGGGAGCCGATACGCAGTATTTT. The encoded protein is CASSLERLAGADTQYF.

For the CDR3, the DNA is TGTGCCAGCAGCTCGATTACTAGCGGGGGCGAGCAGTACTTC. Protein sequence: CASSSITSGGEQYF. The chain joins TRBV9 to TRBJ2-7, with 11 bases aligning to TRBD2. The CDR3 runs to 14 residues. The germline gives CDR1 SGDLS, CDR2 YYNGEE. Trimming took 4 bases from V and 6 from J; bases not matched to a gene: 6.

The gene calls are TRBV7-3 and TRBJ2-3, with TRBD1 identical over 8 bases. This CDR3 contains 17 residues. V lost 6 bases to trimming and J lost 1 base; unmatched junction nucleotides: 12. CDR1 and CDR2 from the germline V gene are SGHTA and FQGTGA. The CDR3 reads CASSSQTGEVRTDTQYF. The CDR3 DNA is TGTGCCAGCAGTTCCCAGACAGGGGAGGTTCGCACAGATACGCAGTATTTT.

The chain employs TRBV11-2 and TRBJ2-2; TRBD2 matches at 8 bases. From germline, CDR1 is SGHAT and CDR2 FQNNGV. Trimming at V came to 7 bases and at J to 1 base, leaving 8 bases not matched to a gene. The CDR3 totals 16 residues. The CDR3 DNA follows: TGTGCCAGCAACCAATACACTAGCGGGAACACCGGGGAGCTGTTTTTT. This gives the protein CASNQYTSGNTGELFF.

The chain carries TRBV5-1 and TRBJ2-7, with 11 positions matching TRBD1. With V trimmed by 4 bases and J by 3 bases, 3 bases remained unmatched. Germline V lookup: CDR1 SGHRS, CDR2 YFSETQ. There are 14 residues in the CDR3. The CDR3 region has the DNA TGCGCCAGCAGCACCGGGACAGGGGGCTACGAGCAGTACTTC. Translation gives CASSTGTGGYEQYF.

The chain combines TRBV5-3 with TRBJ1-2; weak D call: TRBD1 (6 bases). TRBV5-3 is classed as an ORF, of uncertain function. This CDR3 spans 17 amino acids. Trimming pared 1 base from V and 4 bases from J, leaving 20 bases between. Here the CDR3 reads CARSLQQGKALGYGYTF. CDR3 in DNA: TGTGCCAGAAGCTTGCAGCAGGGGAAGGCTCTGGGCTATGGCTACACCTTC.

This chain joins TRBV11-3 and TRBJ2-7; 14 bases fit TRBD2. The CDR3 is 14 amino acids. The junction had 1 base not matched to a gene; V was cut back by 4 bases and J by 5 bases. Germline V CDR1 and CDR2: SGHNT, YENEEA. CDR3 amino acids: CASSSGLAGDEQYF. In DNA, the CDR3 is TGTGCCAGCAGCTCGGGACTAGCGGGAGACGAGCAGTACTTC.

The genes are TRBV19 and TRBJ2-7; unclear D gene. Germline loops: CDR1 LNHDA, CDR2 SQIVND (reference sequence). Trimming removed 4 bases from V and 0 bases from J, with 7 bases in between. The CDR3 has 13 residues. This CDR3 is CASSSPNSYEQYF. The CDR3 DNA reads as TGTGCCAGTAGTAGCCCCAACTCCTACGAGCAGTACTTC.

The chain joins TRBV6-6 to TRBJ2-5; unclear D gene. The CDR3 has 13 residues. V was cut by 4 bases and J by 4 bases, with 10 bases left in between. Germline V CDR1 and CDR2: MNHNY, SVGAGI (reference sequence). The CDR3 DNA sequence: TGTGCCAGCAGTTTTTCGTCGGTAGAGACCCAGTACTTC. Translated, it gives CASSFSSVETQYF.

V usage is TRBV15 and J usage is TRBJ1-4, with 9 bases identical to TRBD1. There are 15 residues in the CDR3. Germline-derived CDR1 and CDR2 are LNHNV and YYDKDF (reference sequence). The J segment lost 8 bases and the V segment lost 1 base, leaving 5 bases of the junction unmatched. Here the CDR3 DNA reads TGTGCCACCAGCAGAGGGGGACAGGGAAGCGAAAAACTGTTTTTT. Translated: CATSRGGQGSEKLFF. The variable domain in full, with the rest retrieved from reference TRBV15 and TRBJ1-4, is DAMVIQNPRYQVTQFGKPVTLSCSQTLNHNVMYWYQQKSSQAPKLLFHYYDKDFNNEADTPDNFQSRRPNTSFCFLDIRSPGLGDTAMYLCATSRGGQGSEKLFFGSGTQLSVL.

CDR3 sequence: CASSDTGFGNTIYF. For the CDR3, the DNA is TGTGCCAGCTCAGATACAGGGTTCGGAAACACCATATATTTT. The J gene is TRBJ1-3, the V gene TRBV18, with a tentative D call TRBD1 (6 bases). CDR3 length: 14 residues. V was pared by 5 bases and J by 4 bases, with 12 bases between. Germline CDR1 reads KGHSH; CDR2 reads LQKENI.

V is TRBV18 and J is TRBJ2-3, with D possibly being TRBD2 (5 bases). The ends were cut back, 2 bases at V and 3 bases at J, with 12 bases in the middle. The CDR3 loop spans 15 amino acids. The germline gives CDR1 KGHSH, CDR2 LQKENI. CDR3 in DNA: TGTGCCAGCTCACCAAGAACTAGTTTTACAGATACGCAGTATTTT. This codes for CASSPRTSFTDTQYF.